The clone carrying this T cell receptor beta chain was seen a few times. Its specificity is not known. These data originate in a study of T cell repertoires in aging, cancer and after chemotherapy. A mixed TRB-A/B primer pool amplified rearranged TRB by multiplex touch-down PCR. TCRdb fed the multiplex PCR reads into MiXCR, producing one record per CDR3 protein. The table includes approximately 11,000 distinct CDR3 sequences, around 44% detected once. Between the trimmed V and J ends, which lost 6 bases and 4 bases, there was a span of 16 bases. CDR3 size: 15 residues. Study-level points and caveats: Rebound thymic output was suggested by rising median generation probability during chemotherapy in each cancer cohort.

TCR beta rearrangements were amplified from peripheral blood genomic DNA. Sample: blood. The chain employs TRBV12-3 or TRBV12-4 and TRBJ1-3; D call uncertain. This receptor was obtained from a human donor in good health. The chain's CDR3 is CASRSPGPSGNTIYF. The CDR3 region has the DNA TGTGCCAGCAGGAGTCCGGGCCCGTCCGGAAACACCATATATTTT.